The present TCR beta chain was sequenced within a study of cytotoxic CD8 clonotypes in ibrutinib-treated CLL. This table comes from immunoSEQ multiplex PCR, and its TCRdb copy is limited to in-frame clones, with some not included. The table records approximately 340,000 clones, roughly 71% of them present only once. The sequences come from PBMCs, collected after 36 months of ibrutinib treatment. This receptor was identified in a human donor with chronic lymphocytic leukemia.

The CDR3 reads CASSKPGGQPQHF. The CDR3, as DNA: TGTGCCAGCAGTAAGCCGGGAGGGCAGCCCCAGCATTTT. This chain uses TRBV6-5 with TRBJ1-5; D ambiguous. V shed 5 bases and J shed 7 bases, with 12 bases lying between them. The germline V gene encodes CDR1 MNHEY and CDR2 SVGAGI. The CDR3 has 13 amino acids.